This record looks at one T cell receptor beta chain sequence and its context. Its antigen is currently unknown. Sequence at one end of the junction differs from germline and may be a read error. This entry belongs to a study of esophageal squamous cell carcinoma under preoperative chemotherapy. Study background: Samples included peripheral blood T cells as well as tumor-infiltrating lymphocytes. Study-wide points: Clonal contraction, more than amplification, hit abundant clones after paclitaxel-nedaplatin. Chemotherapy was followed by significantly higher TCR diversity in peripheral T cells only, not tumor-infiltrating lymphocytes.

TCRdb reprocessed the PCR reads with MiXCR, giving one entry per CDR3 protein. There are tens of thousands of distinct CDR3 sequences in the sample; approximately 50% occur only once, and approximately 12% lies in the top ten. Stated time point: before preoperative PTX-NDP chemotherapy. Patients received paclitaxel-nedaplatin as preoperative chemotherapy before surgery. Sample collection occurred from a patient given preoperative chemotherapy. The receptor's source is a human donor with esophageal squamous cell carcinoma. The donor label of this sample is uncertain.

The CDR3, as DNA: TGTTCCAGGAGCCTCGGGGGGAGTGAGCATGATACCCAGTATTTT. The encoded protein is CSRSLGGSEHDTQYF. The chain uses TRBV7-2 and TRBJ2-3, with TRBD2 matching 7 bases. Germline-derived CDR1 and CDR2 are SGHTA and FQGNSA. The CDR3 is 15 amino acids.